The following is a TCR beta chain sequence with its context. This clone's antigen is unknown. No qualities accompany the bases; no much larger clone lies one base away. From cysteine to phenylalanine, the CDR3 is 18 amino acids long. CDR3 DNA is the only sequence kept; it has 54 bases, read in frame from the first base. The V end loses 0 bases and the J end loses 3 bases, and a stretch of 19 bases separates them. Looking up the germline V gene yields CDR1 SGDLS and CDR2 YYNGEE. The label giving this sample's time point can be read as: about 28 days (+/-7) after the second vaccine dose. AZD1222 recipients with second doses at about 4 weeks or about 12 weeks were pooled, because spike-specific TCR depth and breadth did not differ between schedules. Vaccinee samples were obtained from the UK trials COV001 and COV002, which included a single-blind randomized controlled phase 2/3 trial of AZD1222 (ChAdOx1 nCoV-19) in healthy adults. Trial participant PBMC samples were collected at day 0 and day 28 after the second dose for TCRbeta chain sequencing.

This record comes from a study of T cell responses to AZD1222 COVID-19 vaccine (dated by TCRdb to the early 2020s). The study in broad terms: A total of over 230 trial participants underwent TCR sequencing, of whom 207 received two doses of AZD1222 and 26 received two doses of the MenACWY control vaccine. Enrollment into the trials was organized by age into subgroups of 18-55, 56-69 and 70-plus years, and those subgroups contained approximately 150, 30 and 60 TCR-sequenced participants, respectively.

Study-wide findings and limitations: The 56-69-year group was small, and its depth increase did not reach significance, likely because of low power. Conclusions about previously exposed vaccinees were limited because only a handful of AZD1222 recipients were SARS-CoV-2 seropositive at baseline. A significant rise in spike-specific TCR breadth and depth was observed after two AZD1222 doses relative to day 0 and relative to MenACWY recipients. Participants were mostly white British, with more females than males. The authors suggested clonal diversity may have been underestimated. Reportedly, almost half of the unique spike-specific TCRs recognized epitopes lying outside the regions that are mutated in the B.1.351 and B.1.1.7 variants. The vaccine-associated CD4 TCRs covered the entire spike protein, and the dominant responses fell in regions 160-218 and 743-854. Because no day 14 peak-response samples were available, repertoires were characterized only after the peak T cell response.

The CDR3 regions of human TCRbeta chains were subjected to immunosequencing. The study's processing was this. Repertoire TCRs were checked for matches against a reference library of SARS-CoV-2-specific TCRs that had been generated using the MIRA antigen-specificity platform. Breadth was defined as the fraction of unique TCRs that were SARS-CoV-2-associated, and depth was defined as the fraction of total T cells that were SARS-CoV-2-associated. Using the MIRA data, each spike-specific TCR was mapped to the spike region that the TCR reacts to and placed in a CD4 or CD8 class. Log10-transformed breadth and depth values were compared by one-way ANOVA with Sidak's multiple comparisons tests. Here the immuneACCESS table is served through TCRdb, limited to in-frame sequences with V and J called. Missing clones are a known gap in these copies; in checked studies unresolved V genes cover under half, and the rest lacks a known reason. V and J calls plus clone size are reproduced from that table; the DNA served to infer D and trimming. This sample lists roughly 120,000 clones; roughly 92% were detected once. Roughly 1.5% of the sample comes from the top ten.

Recombination connected TRBV9 to TRBJ2-1; the D gene cannot be resolved beyond TRBD1 or TRBD2, each matching 5 bases. The input for sequencing was peripheral blood, taken 28 days after the second AZD1222 dose. This TCR derives from an adult who received the AZD1222 COVID-19 vaccine. The CDR3 loop reads CASSVAPIGDLYYNEQFF. DNA sequence: TGTGCCAGCAGCGTAGCCCCCATAGGGGACCTGTACTACAATGAGCAGTTCTTC.